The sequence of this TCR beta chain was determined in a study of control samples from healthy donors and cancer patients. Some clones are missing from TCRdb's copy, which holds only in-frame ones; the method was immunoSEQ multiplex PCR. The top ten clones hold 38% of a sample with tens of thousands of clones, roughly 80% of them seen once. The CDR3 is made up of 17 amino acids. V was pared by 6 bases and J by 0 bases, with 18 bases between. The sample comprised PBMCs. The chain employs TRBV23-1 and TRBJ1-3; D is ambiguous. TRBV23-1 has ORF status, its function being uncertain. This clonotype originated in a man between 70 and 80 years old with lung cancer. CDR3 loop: CASSRRTLRSSGNTIYF. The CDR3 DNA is TGCGCCAGCAGCCGGCGGACTCTCCGGAGCTCTGGAAACACCATATATTTT.